These 4 T cell receptor beta chains share one sample of origin, sequenced in a study of T-cell memory formation after mild COVID-19. TCRdb re-called the 5' RACE reads through MiXCR, storing one row per CDR3 protein. This sample has about 260,000 distinct CDR3 sequences, with approximately 16% found just once. Sample: PBMCs or a T cell subset sorted from them (not recorded which). The receptors come from a man between 18 and 35 years old who had mild COVID-19 (a few samples of this study predate the infection). Cell type and time point are not known.

The V gene is TRBV28, the J gene TRBJ2-1; 15 bases fit TRBD2. The CDR3 covers 16 residues. The germline gives CDR1 MDHEN, CDR2 SYDVKM. Germline trimming cut 11 bases from V and 3 bases from J; bases unmatched to any gene: 8. CDR3 nucleotide sequence: TGTGCCCACCGGGGACTAGCGGGGGGACACTACAATGAGCAGTTCTTC. Translated: CAHRGLAGGHYNEQFF.

This clonotype was seen a few times. The chain has TRBV6-5 and TRBJ2-5; D is perhaps TRBD1 (5 bases). With 2 bases removed from V and 4 bases from J, the gap between germline ends came to 14 bases. The CDR3 is 15 amino acids. Germline V CDR1 and CDR2: MNHEY, SVGAGI. The CDR3 nucleotides read TGTGCCAGCAGTTACCATTACCAGGGCACAGAGACCCAGTACTTC. Protein sequence: CASSYHYQGTETQYF.

In its sample, this clonotype was seen a few times. The V gene is TRBV5-1, the J gene TRBJ2-4; tentative D call: TRBD2 (5 bases). This CDR3 region has 16 residues. With 7 bases removed from V and 3 bases from J, the gap between germline ends came to 20 bases. CDR1 and CDR2 (germline): SGHRS, YFSETQ. The DNA of the CDR3 is TGCGCCAGCGATGGGAAGGACGGAGGTGGCAAAAACATTCAGTACTTC. Its protein product is CASDGKDGGGKNIQYF.

V is TRBV7-2 and J is TRBJ1-1; D ambiguous. The CDR3 sequence is 14 residues long. V was trimmed by 1 base and J by 1 base, leaving 7 bases between them. Germline V lookup: CDR1 SGHTA, CDR2 FQGNSA. The CDR3 region has the DNA TGTGCCAGCAGCTTAGGCCCAGAGAACACTGAAGCTTTCTTT. It specifies CASSLGPENTEAFF.